This T cell receptor (beta chain) is from a study of Tregs in tolerant kidney transplant recipients. Study observations and caveats: The small number of patients limits these findings pending further validation. This study did not directly address biological reproducibility. Expanding Tregs on activated donor B cells appeared to best identify donor-specific TCRbeta clones.

Trimming cost V 4 bases and J 9 bases, with 13 bases left between them. The length of the CDR3 is 12 residues. The germline gives CDR1 MNHEY, CDR2 SMNVEV (reference sequence). As concerns this clone: Antigen: not known.

Generated by immunoSEQ multiplex PCR, the TCRdb table keeps only in-frame clones and is missing some. In the table there are 15,000 to 20,000 clones, approximately 85% of which are singletons. The rearrangement joins TRBV27 to TRBJ2-7; D is unclear. The source material was Tregs from blood. This sequence was found in a human donor in good health. This CDR3 is CASSSPAGGQYF. The CDR3 coding sequence is TGTGCCAGCAGTTCGCCGGCCGGCGGGCAGTACTTC.